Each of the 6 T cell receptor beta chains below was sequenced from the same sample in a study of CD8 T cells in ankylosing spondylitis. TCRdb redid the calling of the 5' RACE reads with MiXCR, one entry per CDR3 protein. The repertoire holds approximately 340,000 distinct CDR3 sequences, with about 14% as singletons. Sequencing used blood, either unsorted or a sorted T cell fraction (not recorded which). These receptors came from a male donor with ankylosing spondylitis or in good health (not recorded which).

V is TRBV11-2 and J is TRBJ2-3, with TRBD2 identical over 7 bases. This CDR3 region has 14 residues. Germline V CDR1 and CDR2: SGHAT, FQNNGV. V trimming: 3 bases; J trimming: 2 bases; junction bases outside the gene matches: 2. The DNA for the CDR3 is TGTGCCAGCAGCTTCCGGGGGGACACAGATACGCAGTATTTT. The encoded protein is CASSFRGDTDTQYF.

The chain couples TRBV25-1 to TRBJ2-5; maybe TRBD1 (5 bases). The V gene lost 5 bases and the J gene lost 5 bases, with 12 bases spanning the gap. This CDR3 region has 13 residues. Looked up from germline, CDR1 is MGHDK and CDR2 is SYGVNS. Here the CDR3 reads CASSHRSGETQYF. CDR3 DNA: TGTGCCAGCAGTCACAGGTCCGGCGAGACCCAGTACTTC.

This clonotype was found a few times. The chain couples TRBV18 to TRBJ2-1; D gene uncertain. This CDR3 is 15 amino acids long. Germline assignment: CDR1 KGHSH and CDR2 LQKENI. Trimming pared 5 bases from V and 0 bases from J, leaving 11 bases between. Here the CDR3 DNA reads TGTGCCAGCTCAGATTCCAGAGGCTCCTACAATGAGCAGTTCTTC. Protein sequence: CASSDSRGSYNEQFF. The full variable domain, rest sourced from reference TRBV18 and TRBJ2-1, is NAGVMQNPRHLVRRRGQEARLRCSPMKGHSHVYWYRQLPEEGLKFMVYLQKENIIDESGMPKERFSAEFPKEGPSILRIQQVVRGDSAAYFCASSDSRGSYNEQFFGPGTRLTVL.

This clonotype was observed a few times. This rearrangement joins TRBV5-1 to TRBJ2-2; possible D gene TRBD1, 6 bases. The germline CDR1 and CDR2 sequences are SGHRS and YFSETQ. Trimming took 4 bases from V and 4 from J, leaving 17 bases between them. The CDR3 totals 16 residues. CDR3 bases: TGCGCCAGCAGCCCGGAGGTTTACAGGGCCACCGGGGAGCTGTTTTTT. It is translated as CASSPEVYRATGELFF.

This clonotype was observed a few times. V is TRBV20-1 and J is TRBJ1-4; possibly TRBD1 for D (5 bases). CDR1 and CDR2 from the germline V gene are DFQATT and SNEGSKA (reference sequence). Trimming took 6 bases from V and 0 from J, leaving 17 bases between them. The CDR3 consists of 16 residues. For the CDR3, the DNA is TGCAGTGCGGCAACAGGTTTACATCCAACTAATGAAAAACTGTTTTTT. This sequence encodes CSAATGLHPTNEKLFF.

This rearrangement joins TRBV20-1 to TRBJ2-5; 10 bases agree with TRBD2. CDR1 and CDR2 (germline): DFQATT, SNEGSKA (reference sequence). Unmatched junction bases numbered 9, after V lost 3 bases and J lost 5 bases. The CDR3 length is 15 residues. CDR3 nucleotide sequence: TGCAGTGCTAGTAAGGTAGCGGGGGGATTGGAGACCCAGTACTTC. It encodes CSASKVAGGLETQYF.